The 30 T cell receptor beta chains below were found in one sample sequenced in a study of blood T cell repertoires in COVID-19. Assay used: immunoSEQ multiplex PCR; TCRdb lists only in-frame clones, some missing. The repertoire consists of about 150,000 clones, with 83% occurring once and the leading ten covering around 10%. The sample taken for sequencing was peripheral blood. The receptors here all came from a woman aged 60 to 75 with COVID-19, enrolled during active disease.

The CDR3 nucleotides are TGTGCCACCAGTGATAGGACAGGGGGCGATCAGCCCCAGCATTTT. Its translation is CATSDRTGGDQPQHF. The chain uses TRBV24-1 and TRBJ1-5; 11 nucleotides match TRBD1. Germline CDR1 is KGHDR and CDR2 is SFDVKD. This CDR3 comprises 15 residues. The V and J ends lost 3 bases and 5 bases, in that order; junction bases with no gene match: 2.

This clone was seen just once. The V call is TRBV14, the J call TRBJ2-5, with 10 bases that match TRBD1. The CDR3 runs to 14 residues. The germline V gene has CDR1 SGHDN and CDR2 FVKESK. J was trimmed by 5 bases and V by 6 bases; bases with no gene match: 6. CDR3 residues: CASRGQGMGETQYF. CDR3 DNA sequence: TGTGCCAGCAGGGGACAGGGGATGGGGGAGACCCAGTACTTC.

This clone was found once. The CDR3 reads CASSQVVGNQPQHF. DNA of the CDR3: TGTGCCAGCAGCCAAGTAGTCGGCAATCAGCCCCAGCATTTT. The J gene is TRBJ1-5, the V gene TRBV4-2; no clear D gene. In germline, CDR1 is LGHNA, CDR2 YNFKEQ. Trimming removed 1 base at V and 2 bases at J, with 6 bases between. This CDR3 has 14 residues.

This clone was seen just once. At one end, the junction sequence differs from germline, possibly due to a read error. The genes are TRBV7-3 and TRBJ2-6, with TRBD1 identical over 10 bases. Germline values: CDR1 SGHTA, CDR2 FQGTGA. The CDR3 spans 15 residues. The DNA of the CDR3 is TGTGCCAGCAGCCCCAAGACGGGACAGGGGCAAATGGAGGCTTTC. Translation gives CASSPKTGQGQMEAF.

This clone was picked up many times. The chain couples TRBV10-3 to TRBJ1-1; no definite D call. V was cut by 7 bases and J by 1 base, with 10 bases left in between. This CDR3 is built from 13 residues. Germline V gene lookup returns CDR1 ENHRY and CDR2 SYGVKD. The CDR3 bases are TGTGCCATCAAGGAGAGGCCGAACACTGAAGCTTTCTTT. Protein sequence: CAIKERPNTEAFF.

The rearrangement joins TRBV11-2 to TRBJ2-5; 9 bases map to TRBD1. The ends lost 4 bases at V and 4 bases at J; junction bases unmatched: 4. The CDR3 length is 14 residues. Germline V lookup: CDR1 SGHAT, CDR2 FQNNGV. This CDR3 reads CASSYGQGRETQYF. As DNA, the CDR3 is TGTGCCAGCAGCTATGGACAGGGGAGAGAGACCCAGTACTTC.

The rearrangement uses TRBV24-1 and TRBJ1-2, with D unclear. CDR1 and CDR2 (germline): KGHDR, SFDVKD. V was shortened by 3 bases and J by 0 bases, with 10 bases between the two germline ends. The CDR3 has 15 residues. CDR3 amino acids: CATSDPGTANYGYTF. For the CDR3, the DNA is TGTGCCACCAGTGATCCAGGAACCGCTAACTATGGCTACACCTTC.

This clone was detected only once. The chain recombines TRBV29-1 with TRBJ1-4; 8 nucleotides match TRBD1. This CDR3 is 12 amino acids long. V dropped 5 bases and J dropped 7; count of bases not matched to a gene: 3. From germline, CDR1 is SQVTM and CDR2 ANQGSEA. The CDR3 DNA reads as TGCAGCGTTCGGACAGGGTTTGAAAAACTGTTTTTT. Amino acids: CSVRTGFEKLFF.

The chain joins TRBV5-1 to TRBJ1-1, with 7 positions matching TRBD1. The J segment lost 0 bases and the V segment lost 0 bases, leaving 5 bases of the junction unmatched. This CDR3 has 16 amino acids. Germline assignment: CDR1 SGHRS and CDR2 YFSETQ. The CDR3 DNA reads TGCGCCAGCAGCTTGGGACAGGGTCGCATGAACACTGAAGCTTTCTTT. This codes for CASSLGQGRMNTEAFF. Full variable domain (outside the CDR3, taken from reference TRBV5-1 and TRBJ1-1): KAGVTQTPRYLIKTRGQQVTLSCSPISGHRSVSWYQQTPGQGLQFLFEYFSETQRNKGNFPGRFSGRQFSNSRSEMNVSTLELGDSALYLCASSLGQGRMNTEAFFGQGTRLTVV.

The chain employs TRBV13 and TRBJ1-1, with D perhaps matching TRBD1 (5 bases). Deletions cut 6 bases from V and 1 base from J, with 15 bases between. This CDR3 region has 15 residues. Per germline, CDR1 PRHDT and CDR2 FYEKMQ (reference sequence). The CDR3 bases are TGTGCCAGCAGTCCCTCCCCCGACAGGAACACTGAAGCTTTCTTT. Its translation is CASSPSPDRNTEAFF.

The chain combines TRBV24-1 with TRBJ2-2, with unresolved D. The V and J ends lost 2 bases and 4 bases respectively, with 4 bases between them. The V gene's germline CDR1 is KGHDR and CDR2 SFDVKD. CDR3 size: 13 residues. The CDR3 loop is CATSDSLTGELFF. CDR3 in DNA: TGTGCCACCAGTGATTCCCTCACCGGGGAGCTGTTTTTT.

The CDR3 DNA sequence: TGTGCCTGGAGTAGGGGCGTAGCTAACTATGGCTACACCTTC. It yields the protein CAWSRGVANYGYTF. This chain links TRBV30 with TRBJ1-2, with D possibly matching TRBD1 (5 bases). Trimming took off 2 bases at V and 0 bases at J, with 10 bases between the two ends. Germline lookup yields CDR1 GTSNPN and CDR2 SVGIG (reference sequence). The CDR3 totals 14 residues.

The chain is built from TRBV29-1 and TRBJ1-1; D uncertain. The CDR3 covers 12 residues. Germline V CDR1 and CDR2: SQVTM, ANQGSEA. The V and J ends lost 6 bases and 0 bases respectively, with 8 bases between them. The CDR3, as DNA: TGCAGCGTACTGAGAGTGAACACTGAAGCTTTCTTT. Protein: CSVLRVNTEAFF.

The V gene is TRBV19, the J gene TRBJ1-1; D uncertain. Trimming took off 5 bases at V and 2 bases at J, with 15 bases between the two ends. Germline V lookup: CDR1 LNHDA, CDR2 SQIVND (reference sequence). This CDR3 is 15 amino acids long. The CDR3 loop reads CASSLGRSVNTEAFF. CDR3 DNA: TGTGCCAGTAGTCTCGGCAGGTCGGTCAACACTGAAGCTTTCTTT.

This clone was recorded once. The chain combines TRBV3-1 (or the pseudogene TRBV3-2) with TRBJ2-7, with D possibly TRBD2 on 6 matching bases. Germline V gene sequence: CDR1 LGHDT, CDR2 YNNKEL (reference sequence). Trimming removed 0 bases at V and 5 bases at J, with 11 bases between. The CDR3 extends over 14 amino acids. CDR3 in amino acids: CASSQEGRGNEQYF. DNA of the CDR3: TGTGCCAGCAGCCAAGAAGGGCGGGGAAACGAGCAGTACTTC.

The rearrangement links TRBV7-9 to TRBJ1-2; D is ambiguous. V was pared by 1 base and J by 12 bases, with 18 bases between. This CDR3 has 14 amino acids. The germline V gene encodes CDR1 SEHNR and CDR2 FQNEAQ (reference sequence). As DNA, the CDR3 is TGTGCCAGCAGCTTAGTAGGGTATCAGGAGGAGAACACCTTC. Translating it yields CASSLVGYQEENTF.

The chain joins TRBV18 to TRBJ1-2; the match to TRBD1 covers 7 bases. This CDR3 spans 14 amino acids. Germline V gene data show CDR1 as KGHSH and CDR2 as LQKENI. Trimming cost V 6 bases and J 4 bases; bases outside gene matches: 8. The CDR3 DNA reads as TGTGCCAGCTCTCGGGACAGAGGATTCTATGGCTACACCTTC. Translating it yields CASSRDRGFYGYTF.

J is TRBJ2-1 and V is TRBV19; 11 positions agree with TRBD2. The CDR3 contains 15 residues. CDR1 and CDR2 (germline): LNHDA, SQIVND (reference sequence). After removal of 5 bases from V and 7 bases from J, the junction contained 7 bases not matched to a gene. The CDR3 DNA sequence: TGTGCCAGTAGTTCAATAGCGGGAGGGGATAATGAGCAGTTCTTC. Translation: CASSSIAGGDNEQFF.

The V call is TRBV2, the J call TRBJ2-1; maybe TRBD2 (7 bases). The V end was cut by 3 bases, the J end by 4 bases, with 10 bases between. The CDR3 has 14 amino acids. The germline gives CDR1 SNHLY, CDR2 FYNNEI. This CDR3 reads CASSEGRGYNEQFF. In nucleotides, the CDR3 is TGTGCCAGCAGTGAGGGGAGGGGGTACAATGAGCAGTTCTTC. Full variable domain (outside the CDR3, taken from reference TRBV2 and TRBJ2-1): EPEVTQTPSHQVTQMGQEVILRCVPISNHLYFYWYRQILGQKVEFLVSFYNNEISEKSEIFDDQFSVERPDGSNFTLKIRSTKLEDSAMYFCASSEGRGYNEQFFGPGTRLTVL.

This clone was found a few times. The genes are TRBV19 and TRBJ2-3, with 8 bases aligning to TRBD1. Per the germline V gene, CDR1 is LNHDA and CDR2 is SQIVND (reference sequence). The CDR3 loop spans 16 amino acids. V lost 4 bases and J lost 3; bases outside the gene matches: 9. In DNA form, the CDR3 reads TGTGCCAGTAGTACCCCAACAGGGGGAGAAACAGATACGCAGTATTTT. This sequence encodes CASSTPTGGETDTQYF.

The V gene is TRBV25-1, the J gene TRBJ2-3, with TRBD2 matching over 12 bases. CDR3 size: 14 residues. V lost 6 bases, J lost 9 bases, and 7 bases stayed unmatched. The germline V gene has CDR1 MGHDK and CDR2 SYGVNS. The CDR3: CASSGTSGPGTQYF. DNA for the CDR3: TGTGCCAGCAGCGGGACTAGCGGGCCCGGCACGCAGTATTTT.

J is TRBJ1-2 and V is TRBV29-1, with 8 bases aligning to TRBD1. The ends lost 8 bases at V and 8 bases at J; junction bases unmatched: 7. In germline, CDR1 is SQVTM, CDR2 ANQGSEA. The CDR3 has 11 amino acids. The DNA for the CDR3 is TGCAGCACGACAGGGGCGGAGGGCTACACCTTC. This sequence encodes CSTTGAEGYTF.

This rearrangement joins TRBV2 to TRBJ1-3; TRBD1 agrees at 9 bases. The V gene end was trimmed by 5 bases and the J gene end by 8 bases; junction bases not matched to a gene: 19. Germline CDR1 reads SNHLY; CDR2 reads FYNNEI. The CDR3 extends over 18 amino acids. The CDR3, as DNA: TGTGCCAGCAGTTGGACAGGGGAGTACATGGACTCTGGGCACACCATATATTTT. Its translation: CASSWTGEYMDSGHTIYF.

V is TRBV6-5 and J is TRBJ1-1, with 7 bases matching TRBD1. V shed 4 bases, J shed 10 bases, and the junction held 3 bases outside the gene matches. The CDR3 consists of 11 residues. Germline CDR1 is MNHEY and CDR2 is SVGAGI. In DNA, the CDR3 is TGTGCCAGCAGTTCCCAGGGGGGAGCTTTCTTT. This codes for CASSSQGGAFF.

The V call is TRBV10-1, the J call TRBJ1-1; 11 bases line up with TRBD1. The CDR3 consists of 15 residues. Germline V CDR1 and CDR2: WNHNN, SYGVQD (reference sequence). The ends lost 3 bases at V and 5 bases at J; junction bases unmatched: 5. The CDR3 reads CASSERTGGRTEAFF. The CDR3, as DNA: TGCGCCAGCAGTGAAAGGACAGGGGGCAGGACTGAAGCTTTCTTT.

V usage is TRBV4-2 and J usage is TRBJ1-5; D unclear. Trimming stripped 1 base from V and 7 bases from J, with 8 bases between. Germline CDR1 and CDR2: LGHNA and YNFKEQ. The CDR3 runs 13 residues. For the CDR3, the DNA is TGTGCCAGCAGCCAAGGAGGGCGCCAGCCCCAGCATTTT. Its protein product is CASSQGGRQPQHF.

J is TRBJ2-3 and V is TRBV6-6, with 14 positions matching TRBD2. Unmatched junction bases numbered 7, after V lost 5 bases and J lost 0 bases. Germline CDR1 is MNHNY and CDR2 is SVGAGI (reference sequence). CDR3 length equals 18 residues. The CDR3 sequence: CASSPGTSGRTSTDTQYF. DNA of the CDR3: TGTGCCAGCAGTCCGGGGACTAGCGGGAGAACCAGCACAGATACGCAGTATTTT.

The gene calls are TRBV29-1 and TRBJ1-1, with a possible D match to TRBD1 (5 bases). Germline CDR1 SQVTM, CDR2 ANQGSEA. The CDR3 extends over 13 amino acids. V dropped 8 bases and J dropped 4 bases, with 17 bases sitting between them. CDR3 DNA: TGCAGCTCCATCCTGGGGGGGGGCACTGAAGCTTTCTTT. As protein: CSSILGGGTEAFF.

The chain links TRBV3-1 (or the pseudogene TRBV3-2) to TRBJ1-4; 9 nucleotides align to TRBD1. This CDR3 comprises 14 residues. V dropped 4 bases and J dropped 6; count of bases not matched to a gene: 3. CDR1 and CDR2 from the germline V gene are LGHDT and YNNKEL (reference sequence). CDR3 amino acids: CASSLRQGDEKLFF. For the CDR3, the DNA is TGTGCCAGCAGCCTCAGACAGGGGGATGAAAAACTGTTTTTT.

This clone was seen only a few times. The chain links TRBV6-6 to TRBJ1-1, with 8 bases lining up with TRBD1. Germline V lookup: CDR1 MNHNY, CDR2 SVGAGI (reference sequence). The CDR3 sequence is 15 residues long. V trimming: 2 bases; J trimming: 7 bases; junction bases outside the gene matches: 9. The CDR3 bases are TGTGCCAGCAGTTACAATCAGGGGGCGGTAAATGAAGCTTTCTTT. Translation gives CASSYNQGAVNEAFF.